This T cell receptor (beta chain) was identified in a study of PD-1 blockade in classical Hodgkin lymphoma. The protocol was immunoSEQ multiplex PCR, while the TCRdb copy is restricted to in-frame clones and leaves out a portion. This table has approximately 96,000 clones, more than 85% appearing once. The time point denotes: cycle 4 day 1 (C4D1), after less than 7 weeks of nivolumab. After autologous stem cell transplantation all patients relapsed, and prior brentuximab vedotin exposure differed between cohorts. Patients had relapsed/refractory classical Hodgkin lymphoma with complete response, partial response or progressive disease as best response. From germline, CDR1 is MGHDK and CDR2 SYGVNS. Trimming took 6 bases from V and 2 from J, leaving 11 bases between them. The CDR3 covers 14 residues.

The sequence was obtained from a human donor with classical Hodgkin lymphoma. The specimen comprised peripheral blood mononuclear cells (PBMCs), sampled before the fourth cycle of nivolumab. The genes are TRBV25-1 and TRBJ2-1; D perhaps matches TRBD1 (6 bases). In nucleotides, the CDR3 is TGTGCCAGCAGAGAGACAGGAACCTACAATGAGCAGTTCTTC. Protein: CASRETGTYNEQFF.